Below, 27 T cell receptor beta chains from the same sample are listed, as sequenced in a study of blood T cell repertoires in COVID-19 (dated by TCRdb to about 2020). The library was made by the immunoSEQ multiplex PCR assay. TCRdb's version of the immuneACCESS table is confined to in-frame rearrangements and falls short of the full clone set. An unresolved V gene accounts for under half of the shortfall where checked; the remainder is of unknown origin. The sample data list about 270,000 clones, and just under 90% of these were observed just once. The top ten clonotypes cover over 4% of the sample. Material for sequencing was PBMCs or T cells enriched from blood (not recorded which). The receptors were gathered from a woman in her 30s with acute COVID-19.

CDR3 protein: CASSPARGIYEQYF. In nucleotides, the CDR3 is TGTGCCAGCAGCCCTGCCCGGGGTATCTACGAGCAGTACTTC. This chain connects TRBV7-6 to TRBJ2-7; TRBD2 might be the D (5 bases). The germline V gene encodes CDR1 SGHVS and CDR2 FNYEAQ. The V end lost 5 bases, the J end lost 3 bases, and 14 bases lay between the germline ends. The CDR3 spans 14 residues.

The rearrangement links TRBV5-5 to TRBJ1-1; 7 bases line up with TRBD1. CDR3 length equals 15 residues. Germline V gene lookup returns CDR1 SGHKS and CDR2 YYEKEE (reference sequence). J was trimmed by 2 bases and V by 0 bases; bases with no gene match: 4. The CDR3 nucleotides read TGTGCCAGCAGCTTGGCCGGGACAGCCAACACTGAAGCTTTCTTT. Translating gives CASSLAGTANTEAFF.

The CDR3 reads CASSDTGTSGRALGEQFF. The CDR3 DNA sequence: TGCGCCAGCAGTGATACCGGGACTAGCGGGAGGGCCCTCGGTGAGCAGTTCTTC. This chain uses TRBV10-1 with TRBJ2-1; 16 bases fit TRBD2. The J segment lost 9 bases and the V segment lost 3 bases, leaving 11 bases of the junction unmatched. The CDR3 is made up of 18 amino acids. Germline V gene sequence: CDR1 WNHNN, CDR2 SYGVQD (reference sequence).

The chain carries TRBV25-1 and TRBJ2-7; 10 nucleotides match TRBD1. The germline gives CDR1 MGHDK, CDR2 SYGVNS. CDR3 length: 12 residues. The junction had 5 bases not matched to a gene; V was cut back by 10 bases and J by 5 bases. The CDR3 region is CATGTGANEQYF. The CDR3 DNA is TGTGCCACCGGGACAGGGGCGAACGAGCAGTACTTC.

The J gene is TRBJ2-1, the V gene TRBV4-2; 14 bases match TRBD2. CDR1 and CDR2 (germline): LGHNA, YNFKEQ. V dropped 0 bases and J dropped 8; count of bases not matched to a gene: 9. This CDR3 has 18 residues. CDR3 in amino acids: CASSQDFVGLAGVHEQFF. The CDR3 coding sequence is TGTGCCAGCAGCCAAGATTTTGTGGGACTAGCGGGAGTCCATGAGCAGTTCTTC.

CDR3 sequence (DNA): TGTGCCAGCAGCTCGCCGGGAGGGAACACCGGGGAGCTGTTTTTT. Its translation is CASSSPGGNTGELFF. V and J are TRBV7-3 and TRBJ2-2; 7 bases are a match to TRBD2. The germline gives CDR1 SGHTA, CDR2 FQGTGA. The ends lost 4 bases at V and 1 base at J; junction bases unmatched: 3. The CDR3 spans 15 residues.

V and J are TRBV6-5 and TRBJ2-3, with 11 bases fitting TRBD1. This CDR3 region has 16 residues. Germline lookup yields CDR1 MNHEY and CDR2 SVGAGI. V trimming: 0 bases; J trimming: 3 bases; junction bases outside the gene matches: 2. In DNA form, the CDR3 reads TGTGCCAGCAGTTACTCGGGACAGGGGGAGACAGATACGCAGTATTTT. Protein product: CASSYSGQGETDTQYF.

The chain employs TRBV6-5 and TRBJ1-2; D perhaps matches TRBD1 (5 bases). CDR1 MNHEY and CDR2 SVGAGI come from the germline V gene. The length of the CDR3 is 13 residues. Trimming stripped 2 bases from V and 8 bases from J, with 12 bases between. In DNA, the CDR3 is TGTGCCAGCAGTTACGTTCAGGGTCAGGGCTACACCTTC. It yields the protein CASSYVQGQGYTF.

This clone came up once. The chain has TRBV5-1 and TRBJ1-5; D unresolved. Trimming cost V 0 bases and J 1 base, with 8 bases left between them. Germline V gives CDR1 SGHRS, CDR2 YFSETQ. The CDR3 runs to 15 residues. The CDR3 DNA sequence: TGCGCCAGCAGCTTGGGTGGGCTAAGCAATCAGCCCCAGCATTTT. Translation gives CASSLGGLSNQPQHF.

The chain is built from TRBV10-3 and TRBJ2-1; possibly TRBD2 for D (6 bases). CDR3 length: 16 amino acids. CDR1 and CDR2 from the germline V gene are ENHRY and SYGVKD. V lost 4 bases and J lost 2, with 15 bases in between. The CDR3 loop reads CAISGASGDAYNEQFF. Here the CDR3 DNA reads TGTGCCATCAGTGGAGCTTCGGGGGATGCCTACAATGAGCAGTTCTTC.

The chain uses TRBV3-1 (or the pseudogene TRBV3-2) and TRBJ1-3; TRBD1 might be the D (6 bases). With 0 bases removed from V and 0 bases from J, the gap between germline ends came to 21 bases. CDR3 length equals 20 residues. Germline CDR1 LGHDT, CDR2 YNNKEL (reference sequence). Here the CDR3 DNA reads TGTGCCAGCAGCCAAGATCATCTAAACAGGGCGACCAGCTCTGGAAACACCATATATTTT. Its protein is CASSQDHLNRATSSGNTIYF.

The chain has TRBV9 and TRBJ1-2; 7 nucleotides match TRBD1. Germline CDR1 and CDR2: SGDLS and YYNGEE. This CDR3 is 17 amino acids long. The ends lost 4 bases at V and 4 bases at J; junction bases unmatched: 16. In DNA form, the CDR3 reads TGTGCCAGCAGCCCCCGTACAGGGGAAAGCATCGGCTATGGCTACACCTTC. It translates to CASSPRTGESIGYGYTF.

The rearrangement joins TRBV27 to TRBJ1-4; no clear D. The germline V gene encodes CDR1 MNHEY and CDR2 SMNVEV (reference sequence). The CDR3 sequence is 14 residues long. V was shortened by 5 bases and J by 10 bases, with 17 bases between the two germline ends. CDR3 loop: CASSQHLDGGKLFF. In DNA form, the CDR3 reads TGTGCCAGCAGTCAACACTTGGATGGCGGAAAACTGTTTTTT.

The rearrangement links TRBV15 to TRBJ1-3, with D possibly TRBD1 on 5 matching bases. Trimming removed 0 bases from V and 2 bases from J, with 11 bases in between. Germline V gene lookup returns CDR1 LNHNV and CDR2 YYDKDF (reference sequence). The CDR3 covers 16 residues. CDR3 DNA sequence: TGTGCCACCAGCAGAGATCGCGGGGGGACTGGAAACACCATATATTTT. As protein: CATSRDRGGTGNTIYF.

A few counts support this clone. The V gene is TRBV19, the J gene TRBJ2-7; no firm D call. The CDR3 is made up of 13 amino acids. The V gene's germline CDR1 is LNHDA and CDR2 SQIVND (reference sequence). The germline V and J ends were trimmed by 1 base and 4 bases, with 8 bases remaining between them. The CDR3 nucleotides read TGTGCCAGTAGTATAGTTTCCGGGTACGAGCAGTACTTC. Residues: CASSIVSGYEQYF.

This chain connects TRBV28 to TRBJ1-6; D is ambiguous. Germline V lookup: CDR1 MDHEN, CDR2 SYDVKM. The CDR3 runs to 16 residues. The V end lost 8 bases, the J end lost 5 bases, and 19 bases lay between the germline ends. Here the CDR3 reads CASSSAGGSHNSPLHF. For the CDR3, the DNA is TGTGCCAGCTCCTCCGCGGGTGGGAGCCATAATTCACCCCTCCACTTT.

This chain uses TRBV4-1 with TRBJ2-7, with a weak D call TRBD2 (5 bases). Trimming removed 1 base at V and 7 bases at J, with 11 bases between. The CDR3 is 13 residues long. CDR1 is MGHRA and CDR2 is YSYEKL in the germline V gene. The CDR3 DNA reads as TGCGCCAGCAGCCAAGGTTCGGGGTGGGAGCAGTACTTC. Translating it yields CASSQGSGWEQYF.

CDR3 residues: CASSSWDILYEQYF. The CDR3, as DNA: TGTGCCAGCAGCTCATGGGACATTCTTTACGAGCAGTACTTC. The chain uses TRBV6-2 or TRBV6-3 and TRBJ2-7; D possibly corresponds to TRBD1 (6 bases). The CDR3 covers 14 residues. Germline values: CDR1 MNHEY, CDR2 SVGEGT. V was cut by 6 bases and J by 4 bases, with 16 bases left in between.

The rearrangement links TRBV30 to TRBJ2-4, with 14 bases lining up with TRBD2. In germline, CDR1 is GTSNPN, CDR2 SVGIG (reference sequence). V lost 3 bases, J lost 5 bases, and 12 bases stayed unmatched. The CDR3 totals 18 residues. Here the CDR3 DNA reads TGTGCCTGGAGGCTGGGGGGACTAGCGGGAGAGGTAGAAAACATTCAGTACTTC. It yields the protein CAWRLGGLAGEVENIQYF.

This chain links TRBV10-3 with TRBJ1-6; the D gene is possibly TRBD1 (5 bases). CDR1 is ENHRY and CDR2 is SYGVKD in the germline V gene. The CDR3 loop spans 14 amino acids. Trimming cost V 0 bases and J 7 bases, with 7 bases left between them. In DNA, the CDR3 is TGTGCCATCAGTGAGTCGACAGCCAATTCACCCCTCCACTTT. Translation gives CAISESTANSPLHF.

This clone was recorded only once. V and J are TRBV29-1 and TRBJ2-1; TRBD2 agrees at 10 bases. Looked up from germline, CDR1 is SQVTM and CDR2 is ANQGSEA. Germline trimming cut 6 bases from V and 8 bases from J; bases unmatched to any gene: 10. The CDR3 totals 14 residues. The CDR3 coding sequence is TGCAGCGTCAACAAGCGGGAGGGCCTCTATGAGCAGTTCTTC. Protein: CSVNKREGLYEQFF.

CDR3 amino acids: CASSFGGQPQHF. The CDR3 nucleotides are TGTGCCAGCAGCTTTGGCGGCCAGCCCCAGCATTTT. The chain recombines TRBV7-9 with TRBJ1-5; D unresolved. Germline CDR1 SEHNR, CDR2 FQNEAQ (reference sequence). CDR3 length equals 12 residues. Between the trimmed V and J ends, which lost 3 bases and 7 bases, there was a span of 7 bases. The full variable domain, its missing parts supplied by reference TRBV7-9 and TRBJ1-5, is DTGVSQNPRHKITKRGQNVTFRCDPISEHNRLYWYRQTLGQGPEFLTYFQNEAQLEKSRLLSDRFSAERPKGSFSTLEIQRTEQGDSAMYLCASSFGGQPQHFGDGTRLSIL.

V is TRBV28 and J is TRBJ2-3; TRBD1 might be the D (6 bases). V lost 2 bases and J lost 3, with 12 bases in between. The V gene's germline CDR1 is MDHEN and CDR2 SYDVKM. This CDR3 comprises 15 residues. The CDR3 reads CASSLSQGLTDTQYF. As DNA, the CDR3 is TGTGCCAGCAGTTTAAGCCAGGGGTTAACAGATACGCAGTATTTT.

This CDR3 reads CASSEMAGLASTGELFF. CDR3 nucleotides: TGTGCCAGCAGTGAAATGGCAGGACTAGCTTCCACCGGGGAGCTGTTTTTT. This chain links TRBV2 with TRBJ2-2; 8 nucleotides align to TRBD2. The V and J ends lost 2 bases and 4 bases, in that order; junction bases with no gene match: 9. CDR3 length: 17 amino acids. CDR1 and CDR2 (germline): SNHLY, FYNNEI.

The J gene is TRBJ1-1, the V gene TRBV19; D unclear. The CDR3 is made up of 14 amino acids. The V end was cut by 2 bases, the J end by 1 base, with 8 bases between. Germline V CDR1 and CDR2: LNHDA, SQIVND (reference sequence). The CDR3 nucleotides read TGTGCCAGTAGTATAAAGACACCGAACACTGAAGCTTTCTTT. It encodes CASSIKTPNTEAFF.

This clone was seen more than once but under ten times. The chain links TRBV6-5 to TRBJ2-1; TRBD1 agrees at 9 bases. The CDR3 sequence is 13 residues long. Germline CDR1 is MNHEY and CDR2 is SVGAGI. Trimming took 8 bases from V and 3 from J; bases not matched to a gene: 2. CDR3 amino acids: CASPDRGYNEQFF. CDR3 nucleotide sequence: TGTGCCAGCCCGGACAGGGGCTACAATGAGCAGTTCTTC.

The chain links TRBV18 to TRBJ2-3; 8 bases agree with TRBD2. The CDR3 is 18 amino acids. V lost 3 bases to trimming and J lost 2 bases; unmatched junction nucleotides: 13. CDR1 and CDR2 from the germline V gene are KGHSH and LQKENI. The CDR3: CASSPLPGTSPLTDTQYF. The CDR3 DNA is TGTGCCAGCTCACCGCTCCCCGGGACTAGTCCCCTCACAGATACGCAGTATTTT.